This T cell receptor (beta chain) was documented in a study of monozygotic twins with inflammatory bowel disease (dated by TCRdb to the late 2010s). For the wider study: The complete study included about 28 monozygotic twin pairs: 19 IBD-discordant Danish pairs and nine German pairs, of which four were IBD-concordant and five were IBD-discordant. Within discordant pairs, disease-associated traits were sought mainly by comparing IBD patients with their genetically identical healthy co-twins. Each individual had, on average, about 151 000 unique TCRalpha sequences and 181 000 unique TCRbeta sequences available for analysis. Findings and caveats that apply to the study as a whole: The results gave no support for a single strong signal or clonotype linked to IBD. The analysis was unable to tell apart different T cell subtypes. Differing immunosuppressive treatments among patients may have added background noise and inter-individual variability to the repertoires. No difference in repertoire similarity was observed between concordant and discordant twins, possibly owing to limited statistical power. A decrease in TCRbeta repertoire diversity, as measured by inverse Simpson index, was observed in IBD patients compared with their healthy co-twins. Compared with healthy twins, IBD patients shared fewer clonotypes with other individuals, and the difference was most pronounced in patients with signs of disease activity.

A note on this clonotype: Its cognate antigen has yet to be identified.

The germline V gene (reference sequence) supplies CDR1 PRHDT and CDR2 FYEKMQ. The CDR3 has 15 amino acids, counting the end cysteine and phenylalanine. This entry has no DNA. From each donor, a roughly 2.3 ml peripheral blood sample was collected into PAXgene tubes and stored at -80 degrees C. Without T cell sorting, total RNA was isolated from whole blood using the PAXgene blood miRNA kit on an automated QIAcube. Peripheral blood from monozygotic twin pairs, either concordant or discordant for inflammatory bowel disease, underwent deep TCRalpha and TCRbeta repertoire profiling that used unique molecular barcoding. Smoking habits were recorded for all twin pairs, with individuals classified as current, former or never smokers. Library preparation was by 5' RACE. The input for every TCR library was 3,500 to 4,000 ng of total RNA. For each sample, cDNA was synthesized in eight separate reactions using SMARTScribe reverse transcriptase. During cDNA synthesis, template switching introduced unique molecular identifiers that contained a 6-nucleotide sample barcode. Two nested PCRs of approximately 16 and 9 cycles amplified the TCRalpha and TCRbeta cDNA, and bead purification followed each PCR. Before amplification, the cDNA was treated with uracil DNA-glycosylase and purified using the QIAquick PCR purification kit. The second PCR added Illumina TruSeq-compatible adapters along with sample-specific barcodes. TapeStation and Qubit were used to check library quality and concentration, and around 5.2 ng of each library went into the pool. The pooled libraries were sequenced with 2 x 100 bp reads and custom sequencing primers on an Illumina HiSeq2500 single-index Rapid Run. Under the source paper's analysis protocol: MiGEC version 1.2.6 was used for UMI-based consensus assembly to correct PCR and sequencing errors. MiXCR version 2.1.1 handled V(D)J alignment, clonotype assembly and CDR3 extraction. To normalise gene usage, clonotype sharing and MAIT/NKT TCR abundance, the top 1000, 10 000 and 20 000 clonotypes in each sample were analysed. Diversity was computed as the inverse Simpson index with the vegan R package after downsampling to 27 000 UMIs. Paired Mann-Whitney U tests were applied to discordant twin pairs, and Benjamini-Hochberg correction was used for multiple testing. Once TCRdb had reprocessed the reads, it stored one entry per CDR3 protein sequence and supplied no DNA. For this entry, the V and J calls and clone size follow TCRdb and not the study's own pipeline. The table for this sample lists about 300,000 distinct CDR3 sequences. Jointly, the top ten make up roughly 5.2% of the sample.

The sequencing sample was made of blood. The TCR sequence derives from a human donor with ulcerative colitis or Crohn's disease, or a healthy co-twin of an affected twin (not recorded which). In this chain, TRBV13 is recombined with TRBJ2-2; TCRdb designates TRBD1, a call that cannot be tested without DNA. The CDR3 region reads CASSLKQGSTGELFF.